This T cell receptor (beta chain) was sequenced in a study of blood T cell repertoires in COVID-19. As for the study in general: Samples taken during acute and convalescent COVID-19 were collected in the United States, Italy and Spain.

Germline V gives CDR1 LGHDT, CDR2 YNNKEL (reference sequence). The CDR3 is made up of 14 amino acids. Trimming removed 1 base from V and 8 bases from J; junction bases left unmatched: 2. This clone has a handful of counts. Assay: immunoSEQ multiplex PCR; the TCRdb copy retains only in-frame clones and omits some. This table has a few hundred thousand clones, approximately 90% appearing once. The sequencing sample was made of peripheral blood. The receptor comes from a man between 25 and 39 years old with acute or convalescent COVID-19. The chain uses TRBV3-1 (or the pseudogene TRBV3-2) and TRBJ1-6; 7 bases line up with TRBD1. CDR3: CASSQGTGHSPLHF. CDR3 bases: TGTGCCAGCAGCCAAGGGACAGGTCATTCACCCCTCCACTTT.